This T cell receptor (beta chain) came from a study of T cell changes during pregnancy in multiple sclerosis. Clones were sequenced by immunoSEQ multiplex PCR, and TCRdb holds only the in-frame ones, with some missing. The repertoire has 50,000 to 70,000 clones, around 93% of them found once; the top ten carry around 0.93%. The ends lost 0 bases at V and 6 bases at J; junction bases unmatched: 9. Germline lookup yields CDR1 LGHNA and CDR2 YSLEER. The CDR3 extends over 16 amino acids. V usage is TRBV4-3 and J usage is TRBJ1-2; 8 nucleotides line up with TRBD1. The sample was peripheral blood, taken in the first trimester of pregnancy. The TCR originated in a female donor with multiple sclerosis, enrolled in a pregnancy study. The CDR3 protein is CASSQDLTGAGNGYTF. DNA for the CDR3: TGCGCCAGCAGCCAAGACCTGACAGGGGCCGGGAATGGCTACACCTTC.